The source of this TCR beta chain is a study of blood T cell repertoires in COVID-19. V lost 10 bases, J lost 8 bases, and 17 bases lay in between. The CDR3 has 12 amino acids. From germline, CDR1 is LNHDA and CDR2 SQIVND (reference sequence). Patients from Seattle were sampled longitudinally, starting during active infection. Generated by immunoSEQ multiplex PCR, the TCRdb table keeps only in-frame clones and is missing some. The sample contains roughly 440,000 clones, about 87% of which appear only once. The sequencing input was peripheral blood. The TCR originated in a woman aged 50 to 60 with COVID-19, enrolled during active disease. V usage is TRBV19 and J usage is TRBJ1-1, with D perhaps TRBD1 (6 bases). CDR3 sequence reads: CATDRPGREAFF. The DNA for the CDR3 is TGTGCCACTGACAGGCCGGGACGGGAAGCTTTCTTT.